The sequence of this TCR beta chain was determined in a study of T cells in Graves' hyperthyroidism and ophthalmopathy. Findings of the study overall: Ophthalmopathy was identified by the model a median about six months ahead of onset.

Exclusion criteria comprised uncontrolled infection, other autoimmune disease, pregnancy or lactation. Diagnoses used clinical symptoms, serum thyroxine and TRAb, thyroid ultrasound and orbital computed tomography. Source material for PBMCs was roughly 10 ml fresh peripheral blood. Germline V gene sequence: CDR1 SGHDT, CDR2 YYEEEE. The CDR3 consists of 13 residues. Trimming pared 5 bases from V and 9 bases from J, leaving 15 bases between. This clonotype was seen many times. As yet, its antigen is unknown. Regions amplified from RNA transcripts were the TCR beta CDR3 regions. RT-PCR in the first round (using the HTBI primer set) targeted the TCR CDR3. MiXCR, run by TCRdb on the multiplex PCR reads, gives a single entry per CDR3 protein. The sample lists more than 350,000 distinct CDR3 sequences; around 15% were seen once.

Specimen: blood. V and J are TRBV5-6 and TRBJ2-1, with D maybe TRBD2 (7 bases). This receptor was obtained from a woman aged 25-40 years with Graves' ophthalmopathy. In DNA form, the CDR3 reads TGTGCCAGCAGGTCCGGGGGGCTGATTGAGCAGTTCTTC. This gives the protein CASRSGGLIEQFF.